This record covers a single T cell receptor (beta chain). TCRdb's table, derived via immunoSEQ multiplex PCR, lists solely in-frame clones and lacks some. This table has 90,000 to 100,000 clones, approximately 91% appearing once. The source of the sample is a study of OX40 agonist ivuxolimab in advanced cancers. Study summary: Patients undergoing dose escalation presented with hepatocellular carcinoma, melanoma, renal cell or head and neck cancer.

V lost 5 bases and J lost 2; bases outside the gene matches: 12. Germline V CDR1 and CDR2: SGHTA, FQGNSA. This CDR3 spans 17 amino acids. Sequenced here: CD4+ or CD8+ T cells sorted from blood, sampled in a trial of the OX40 agonist ivuxolimab. The chain uses TRBV7-2 and TRBJ1-2; 9 nucleotides align to TRBD1. The TCR sequence derives from an adult with an advanced solid tumor such as melanoma, head and neck, liver or kidney cancer. In DNA form, the CDR3 reads TGTGCCAGCAGCCACTATGATTGGGACAGGGTAAACTATGGCTACACCTTC. It yields the protein CASSHYDWDRVNYGYTF. The variable domain in full, with the rest retrieved from reference TRBV7-2 and TRBJ1-2, is GAGVSQSPSNKVTEKGKDVELRCDPISGHTALYWYRQSLGQGLEFLIYFQGNSAPDKSGLPSDRFSAERTGGSVSTLTIQRTQQEDSAVYLCASSHYDWDRVNYGYTFGSGTRLTVV.